Sequencing of this TCR beta chain was carried out in a study of CD8+CD57+ T cells in acquired aplastic anemia. This clonotype was found many times. This CDR3 is built from 15 residues. J gave up 2 bases and V 7 bases, and 10 bases lay outside the gene matches. Germline V gene lookup returns CDR1 SQVTM and CDR2 ANQGSEA. Genomic DNA acted as the template from which TCR beta VDJ combination and CDR3 sequence profiling were carried out. TCRdb reprocessed the reads via MiXCR and lists one record per CDR3 protein. The data show around 250,000 distinct CDR3 sequences, with around three fifths seen just once and 8% held by the top ten.

The origin of this receptor is a human donor with severe aplastic anemia or a healthy control (not recorded which). Sequenced sample: sorted CD4+, CD8+, or CD8+CD57+ T cells (not recorded which) from PBMCs. V and J are TRBV29-1 and TRBJ2-3; 9 nucleotides align to TRBD1. Written as DNA, the CDR3 is TGCAGCGCCCGTACCGGGACAGGGACCACAGATACGCAGTATTTT. Its protein is CSARTGTGTTDTQYF.